The 14 T cell receptor beta chains below all came from one sample that was sequenced in a study of long-term antiretroviral therapy in people with HIV. Survey level was the resolution at which the v3.0 immunoSEQ assay ran. Using immunoSEQ multiplex PCR, the repertoire was profiled, and TCRdb retains in-frame clones only, with some absent. The table records some 35,000 clones, approximately 74% of them present only once. The sequencing used unsorted PBMCs, collected 3 years after starting antiretroviral therapy. Receptors were obtained from a man in his fifties with HIV.

This sequence joins TRBV5-1 and TRBJ1-6; D might be TRBD1 (5 bases). V lost 4 bases, J lost 0 bases, and 14 bases lay in between. Germline CDR1 is SGHRS and CDR2 is YFSETQ. The CDR3 sequence is 17 residues long. CDR3 coding DNA: TGCGCCAGCAGCCGACAACAGGCTAGCTCCTATAATTCACCCCTCCACTTT. As protein: CASSRQQASSYNSPLHF.

Comment on this clone: Mismatch with germline at one junction end may stem from a read error. The chain combines TRBV30 with TRBJ1-5; 7 nucleotides line up with TRBD1. The CDR3 spans 13 residues. Germline loops: CDR1 GTSNPN, CDR2 SVGIG (reference sequence). For the CDR3, the DNA is TGTGCCTGGAGCGTACAGGGGAATCAGTCCCAGCATTTT. Translating it yields CAWSVQGNQSQHF.

V is TRBV10-2 and J is TRBJ2-5; 10 nucleotides align to TRBD2. Looked up from germline, CDR1 is WSHSY and CDR2 is SAAADI. V gave up 6 bases and J gave up 2 bases; unmatched junction bases: 0. This CDR3 has 13 residues. In DNA, the CDR3 is TGCGCCAGCAGACTAGCGGGGCAAGAGACCCAGTACTTC. Translated, it gives CASRLAGQETQYF.

J is TRBJ2-3 and V is TRBV29-1; 8 positions agree with TRBD1. The CDR3 spans 14 residues. Germline values: CDR1 SQVTM, CDR2 ANQGSEA. V lost 6 bases, J lost 0 bases, and 5 bases stayed unmatched. The CDR3 nucleotides are TGCAGCGTGGGGACAGGAGCTAGCACAGATACGCAGTATTTT. This sequence encodes CSVGTGASTDTQYF.

This clone was recorded a few times. This chain links TRBV4-1 with TRBJ2-3, with D uncertain. In germline, CDR1 is MGHRA, CDR2 YSYEKL. V gave up 5 bases and J gave up 4 bases, with 19 bases separating them. The CDR3 totals 16 residues. The CDR3 region is CASSAINLVVADTQYF. In DNA, the CDR3 is TGCGCCAGCAGCGCCATAAATCTAGTTGTCGCAGATACGCAGTATTTT.

The V and J genes are TRBV9 and TRBJ2-7, with no clear D. Trimming cost V 4 bases and J 4 bases, with 18 bases left between them. The V gene's germline CDR1 is SGDLS and CDR2 YYNGEE. CDR3 size: 15 residues. CDR3 loop: CASSPDERVKYEQYF. The CDR3 DNA reads as TGTGCCAGCAGCCCAGACGAAAGGGTCAAATACGAGCAGTACTTC.

The rearrangement links TRBV25-1 to TRBJ1-4, with D possibly TRBD1 on 6 matching bases. The CDR3 runs 15 residues. V lost 5 bases and J 4 bases, leaving 14 bases between the germline ends. Germline-derived CDR1 and CDR2 are MGHDK and SYGVNS. CDR3 sequence (DNA): TGTGCCAGCAGTTCTCTGGGGGCAGGTAATGAAAAACTGTTTTTT. It encodes CASSSLGAGNEKLFF.

This sequence joins TRBV10-3 and TRBJ2-3; tentative D call: TRBD1 (5 bases). This CDR3 is built from 14 residues. Trimming pared 6 bases from V and 4 bases from J, leaving 14 bases between. CDR1 is ENHRY, CDR2 SYGVKD, per germline. CDR3 sequence (DNA): TGTGCCATCAGCGTGACAGACGAGCCAGATACGCAGTATTTT. Its protein product is CAISVTDEPDTQYF.

This clone came up a few times. The chain has TRBV2 and TRBJ2-7; unclear D gene. V was clipped by 3 bases and J by 1 base, with 13 bases between them. The V gene's germline CDR1 is SNHLY and CDR2 FYNNEI. This CDR3 spans 15 amino acids. CDR3 coding DNA: TGTGCCAGCAGTGAGGAACAGCTTACTTCCTACGAGCAGTACTTC. Amino acids: CASSEEQLTSYEQYF.

The chain joins TRBV7-2 to TRBJ2-7; D is unresolved. V was clipped by 5 bases and J by 0 bases, with 17 bases between them. Germline lookup yields CDR1 SGHTA and CDR2 FQGNSA. CDR3 length: 16 amino acids. The CDR3 protein is CASSQNGARTSYEQYF. DNA for the CDR3: TGTGCCAGCAGCCAAAATGGAGCCCGAACCTCCTACGAGCAGTACTTC.

The V gene is TRBV28, the J gene TRBJ1-2; 7 nucleotides match TRBD1. Germline V CDR1 and CDR2: MDHEN, SYDVKM. Trimming took 9 bases from V and 4 from J; bases not matched to a gene: 14. The CDR3 loop spans 15 amino acids. The CDR3 coding sequence is TGTGCCAGTCGAGGGTTGGACAGGCAGAGCTATGGCTACACCTTC. This codes for CASRGLDRQSYGYTF.

The chain combines TRBV7-9 with TRBJ1-2, with 11 bases that match TRBD1. CDR1 and CDR2 from the germline V gene are SEHNR and FQNEAQ (reference sequence). V lost 4 bases to trimming and J lost 8 bases; unmatched junction nucleotides: 6. This CDR3 contains 14 residues. The CDR3, as DNA: TGTGCCAGCAGCTCCTGGGACAGGGGGACAGGCTACACCTTC. It specifies CASSSWDRGTGYTF.

This sequence joins TRBV6-6 and TRBJ1-4, with a tentative D call TRBD1 (5 bases). This CDR3 is 13 amino acids long. V shed 4 bases and J shed 11 bases, with 14 bases lying between them. The germline V gene has CDR1 MNHNY and CDR2 SVGAGI (reference sequence). CDR3 residues: CASSSGTGGKLFF. The CDR3 nucleotides are TGTGCCAGCAGTTCCGGGACTGGGGGGAAACTGTTTTTT.

This chain joins TRBV19 and TRBJ1-5; D possibly corresponds to TRBD1 (5 bases). With 2 bases removed from V and 4 bases from J, the gap between germline ends came to 9 bases. CDR3 length equals 14 residues. CDR1 is LNHDA, CDR2 SQIVND, per germline (reference sequence). In DNA form, the CDR3 reads TGTGCCAGTAGTATATCCAGACAGAATCAGCCCCAGCATTTT. It is translated as CASSISRQNQPQHF. The full variable domain, completed using reference TRBV19 and TRBJ1-5, is DGGITQSPKYLFRKEGQNVTLSCEQNLNHDAMYWYRQDPGQGLRLIYYSQIVNDFQKGDIAEGYSVSREKKESFPLTVTSAQKNPTAFYLCASSISRQNQPQHFGDGTRLSIL.